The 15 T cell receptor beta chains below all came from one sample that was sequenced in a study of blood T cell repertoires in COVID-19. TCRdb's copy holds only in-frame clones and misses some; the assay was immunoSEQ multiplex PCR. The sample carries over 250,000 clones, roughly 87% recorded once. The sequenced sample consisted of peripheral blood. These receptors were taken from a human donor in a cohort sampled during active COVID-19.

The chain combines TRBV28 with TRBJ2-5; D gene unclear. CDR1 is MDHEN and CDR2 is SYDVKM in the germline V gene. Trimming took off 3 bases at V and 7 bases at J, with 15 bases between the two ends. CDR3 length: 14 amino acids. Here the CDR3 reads CASSLSVVPGTQYF. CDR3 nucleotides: TGTGCCAGCAGTTTGTCCGTGGTTCCCGGGACCCAGTACTTC.

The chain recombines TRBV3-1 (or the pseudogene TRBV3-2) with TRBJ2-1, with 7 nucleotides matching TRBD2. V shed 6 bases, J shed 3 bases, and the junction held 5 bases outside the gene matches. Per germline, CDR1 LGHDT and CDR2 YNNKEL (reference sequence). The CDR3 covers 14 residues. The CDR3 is CASSTTGGYNEQFF. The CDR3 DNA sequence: TGTGCCAGCAGTACAACGGGGGGCTACAATGAGCAGTTCTTC.

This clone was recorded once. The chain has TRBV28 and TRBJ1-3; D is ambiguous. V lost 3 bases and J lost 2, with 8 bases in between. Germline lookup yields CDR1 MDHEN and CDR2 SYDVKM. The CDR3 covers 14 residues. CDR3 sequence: CASSFVAAGNTIYF. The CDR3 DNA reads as TGTGCCAGCAGTTTCGTGGCAGCTGGAAACACCATATATTTT. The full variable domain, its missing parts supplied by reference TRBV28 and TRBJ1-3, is DVKVTQSSRYLVKRTGEKVFLECVQDMDHENMFWYRQDPGLGLRLIYFSYDVKMKEKGDIPEGYSVSREKKERFSLILESASTNQTSMYLCASSFVAAGNTIYFGEGSWLTVV.

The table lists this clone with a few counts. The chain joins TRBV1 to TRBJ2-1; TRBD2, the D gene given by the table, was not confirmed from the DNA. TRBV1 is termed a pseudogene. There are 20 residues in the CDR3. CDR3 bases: TGCACCAGCAGCCAAGCTCCACAGGACGCGGGAGGAGACTCCTACAATGAGCAGTTCTTC. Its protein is CTSSQAPQDAGGDSYNEQFF.

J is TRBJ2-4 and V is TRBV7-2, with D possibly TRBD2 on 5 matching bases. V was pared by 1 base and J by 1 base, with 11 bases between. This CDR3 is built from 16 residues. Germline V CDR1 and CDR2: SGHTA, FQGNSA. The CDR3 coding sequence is TGTGCCAGCAGCTTAGATGGCGGGCGGGCCAAAAACATTCAGTACTTC. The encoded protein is CASSLDGGRAKNIQYF.

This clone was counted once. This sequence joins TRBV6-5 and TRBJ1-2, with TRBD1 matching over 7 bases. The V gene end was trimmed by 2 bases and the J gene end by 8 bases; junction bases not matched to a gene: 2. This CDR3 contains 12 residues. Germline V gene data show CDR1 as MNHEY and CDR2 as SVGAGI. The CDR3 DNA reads TGTGCCAGCAGTTACCAGGGGGAGGGCTACACCTTC. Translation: CASSYQGEGYTF.

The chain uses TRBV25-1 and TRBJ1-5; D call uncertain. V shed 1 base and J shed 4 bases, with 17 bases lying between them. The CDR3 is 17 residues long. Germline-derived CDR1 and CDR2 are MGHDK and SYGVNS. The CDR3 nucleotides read TGTGCCAGCAGTGAATCCATCGCTCTGGAGAGGAATCAGCCCCAGCATTTT. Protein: CASSESIALERNQPQHF.

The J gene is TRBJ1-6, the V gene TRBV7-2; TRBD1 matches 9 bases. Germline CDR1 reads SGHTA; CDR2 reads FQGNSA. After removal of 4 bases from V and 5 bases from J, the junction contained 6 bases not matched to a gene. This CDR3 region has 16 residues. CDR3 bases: TGTGCCAGCAGCTCCATACAGGGGGCGCATAATTCACCCCTCCACTTT. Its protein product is CASSSIQGAHNSPLHF.

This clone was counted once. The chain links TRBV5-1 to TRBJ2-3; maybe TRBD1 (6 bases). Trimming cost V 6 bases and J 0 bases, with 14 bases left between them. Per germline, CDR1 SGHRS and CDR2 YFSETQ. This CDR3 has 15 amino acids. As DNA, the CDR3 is TGCGCCAGCACCCCAAGGGGGTTAAGCACAGATACGCAGTATTTT. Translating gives CASTPRGLSTDTQYF.

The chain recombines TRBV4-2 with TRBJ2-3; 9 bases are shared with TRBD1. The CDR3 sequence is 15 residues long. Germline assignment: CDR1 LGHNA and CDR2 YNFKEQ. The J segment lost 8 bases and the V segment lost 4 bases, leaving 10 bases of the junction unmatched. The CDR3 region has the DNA TGTGCCAGCAGCCGCGGGACAGGGTCTCTTGTTACGCAGTATTTT. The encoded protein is CASSRGTGSLVTQYF.

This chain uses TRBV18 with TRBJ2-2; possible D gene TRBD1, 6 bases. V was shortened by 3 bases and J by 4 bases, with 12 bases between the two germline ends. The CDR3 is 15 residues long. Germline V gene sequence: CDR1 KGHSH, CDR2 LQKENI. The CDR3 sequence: CASSPPNRATGELFF. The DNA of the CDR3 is TGTGCCAGCTCACCGCCAAACAGGGCCACCGGGGAGCTGTTTTTT. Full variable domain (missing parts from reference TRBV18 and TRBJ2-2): NAGVMQNPRHLVRRRGQEARLRCSPMKGHSHVYWYRQLPEEGLKFMVYLQKENIIDESGMPKERFSAEFPKEGPSILRIQQVVRGDSAAYFCASSPPNRATGELFFGEGSRLTVL.

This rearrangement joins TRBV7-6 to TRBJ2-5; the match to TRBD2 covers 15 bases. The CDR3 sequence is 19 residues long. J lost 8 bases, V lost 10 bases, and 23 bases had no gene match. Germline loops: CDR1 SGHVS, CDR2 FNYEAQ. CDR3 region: CANKTPGLAGGRGGDTQYF. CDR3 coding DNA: TGTGCCAACAAGACTCCGGGACTAGCGGGAGGAAGGGGTGGAGATACCCAGTACTTC.

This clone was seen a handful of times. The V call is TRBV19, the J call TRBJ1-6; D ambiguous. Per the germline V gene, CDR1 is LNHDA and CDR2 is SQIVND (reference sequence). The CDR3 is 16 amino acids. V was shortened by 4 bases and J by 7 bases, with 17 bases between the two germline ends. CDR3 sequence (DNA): TGTGCCAGTAGTACCTCGCCTAGTGTACCGAATTCACCCCTCCACTTT. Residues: CASSTSPSVPNSPLHF.

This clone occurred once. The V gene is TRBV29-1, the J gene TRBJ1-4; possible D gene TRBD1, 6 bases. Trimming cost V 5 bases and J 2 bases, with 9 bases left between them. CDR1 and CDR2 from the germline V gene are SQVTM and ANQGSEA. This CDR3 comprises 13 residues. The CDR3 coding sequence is TGCAGCGTTAATCAGGGGACTAATGAAAAACTGTTTTTT. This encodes CSVNQGTNEKLFF.

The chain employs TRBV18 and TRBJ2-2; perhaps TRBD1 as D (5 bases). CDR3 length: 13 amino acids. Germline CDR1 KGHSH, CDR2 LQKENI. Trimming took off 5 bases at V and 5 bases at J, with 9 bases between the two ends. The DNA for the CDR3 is TGTGCCAGCTCAACTCAGGGTACCGGGGAGCTGTTTTTT. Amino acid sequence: CASSTQGTGELFF.